A selection of T cell receptor beta chains follows, all from one sample in a study of blood T cell repertoires in COVID-19. The method was immunoSEQ multiplex PCR; TCRdb's version includes in-frame clones alone and lacks a portion of them. This table holds approximately 160,000 clones, over 90% found once. Source material: peripheral blood. These TCRs come from a woman aged 55 to 70 with COVID-19, enrolled during active disease. CDR3s include the opening cysteine and the closing phenylalanine or tryptophan. D genes are given only for firm matches. Expanded clones get a size class; other rows say once, few or many, or leave the size out.

D | length | size | J | V | DNA | CDR3
- | 18 | - | TRBJ1-5 | TRBV4-2 | TGTGCCAGCAGCCAAGAACCAGGGGTGGTTGGTAGCAATCAGCCCCAGCATTTT | CASSQEPGVVGSNQPQHF
TRBD1 | 15 | - | TRBJ2-1 | TRBV5-1 | TGCGCCAGCAGCTTGGCAGGGGGCGCGTTATATGAGCAGTTCTTC | CASSLAGGALYEQFF
TRBD1 | 15 | - | TRBJ2-1 | TRBV6-1 | TGTGCCAGCAGTAAAGCCGGGACAGGGTTGGGTGAGCAGTTCTTC | CASSKAGTGLGEQFF
- | 16 | - | TRBJ2-2 | TRBV14 | TGTGCCAGCAGCCAAGATGTCCCGGTGAACACCGGGGAGCTGTTTTTT | CASSQDVPVNTGELFF
TRBD1 | 17 | - | TRBJ2-3 | TRBV11-3 | TGTGCCAGCAGCTTTTTGGCCGGGACAGGGACAGCAGATACGCAGTATTTT | CASSFLAGTGTADTQYF
- | 14 | - | TRBJ1-1 | TRBV18 | TGTGCCAGCTTACGCGGCCAGGGAGGGACTGAAGCTTTCTTT | CASLRGQGGTEAFF
- | 14 | - | TRBJ1-3 | TRBV30 | TGTGCCTGGAGTAAAAACCGGGGAGGGAACACCATATATTTT | CAWSKNRGGNTIYF
TRBD1 | 15 | - | TRBJ2-7 | TRBV15 | TGTGCCACCAGCAGACCGGGACAGGGGGCTTCCGAGCAGTACTTC | CATSRPGQGASEQYF
- | 14 | once | TRBJ2-3 | TRBV9 | TGTGCCAGCAGCGTAGAGCCTAGCACAGATACGCAGTATTTT | CASSVEPSTDTQYF
TRBD1 | 18 | - | TRBJ2-2 | TRBV15 | TGTGCCACCAGCAGGTCCGGGACAGGGGGCTTGAACACCGGGGAGCTGTTTTTT | CATSRSGTGGLNTGELFF
- | 13 | - | TRBJ2-7 | TRBV7-2 | TGTGCCAGCAGCTTAAACGGGATCTACGAGCAGTACTTC | CASSLNGIYEQYF
TRBD1 | 13 | - | TRBJ1-1 | TRBV2 | TGTGCCAGCAAATGGGACAGGGTCCCTGAAGCTTTCTTT | CASKWDRVPEAFF
TRBD1 | 15 | - | TRBJ2-3 | TRBV7-2 | TGTGCCAGCAGTTCCCGGACAGGGGGGGTTGATACGCAGTATTTT | CASSSRTGGVDTQYF
- | 14 | - | TRBJ1-4 | TRBV11-2 | TGTGCCAGCAGCTTAAGCAGGACTAATGAAAAACTGTTTTTT | CASSLSRTNEKLFF
TRBD1 | 14 | - | TRBJ1-5 | TRBV5-1 | TGCGCCAGCAGCTTGCGAGGGGGCCTTCAGCCCCAGCATTTT | CASSLRGGLQPQHF
TRBD1 | 16 | - | TRBJ1-1 | TRBV27 | TGTGCCAGCAGTCCGTCGAGGACAGGGGTTGGGACTGAAGCTTTCTTT | CASSPSRTGVGTEAFF
TRBD2 | 14 | - | TRBJ2-2 | TRBV19 | TGTGCCAGTAGCCCAGCGGGGCCCACCGGGGAGCTGTTTTTT | CASSPAGPTGELFF